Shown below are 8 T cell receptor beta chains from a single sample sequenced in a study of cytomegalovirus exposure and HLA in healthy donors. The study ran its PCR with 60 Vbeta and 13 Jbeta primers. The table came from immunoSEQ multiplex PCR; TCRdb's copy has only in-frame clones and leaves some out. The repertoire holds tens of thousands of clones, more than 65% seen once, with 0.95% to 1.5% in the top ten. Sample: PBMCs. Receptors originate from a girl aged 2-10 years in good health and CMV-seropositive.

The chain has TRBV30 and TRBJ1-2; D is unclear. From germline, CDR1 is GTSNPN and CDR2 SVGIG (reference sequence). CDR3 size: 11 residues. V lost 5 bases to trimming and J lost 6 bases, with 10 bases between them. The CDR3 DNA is TGTGCCTGGGGGAGGTCAAATGGCTACACCTTC. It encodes CAWGRSNGYTF.

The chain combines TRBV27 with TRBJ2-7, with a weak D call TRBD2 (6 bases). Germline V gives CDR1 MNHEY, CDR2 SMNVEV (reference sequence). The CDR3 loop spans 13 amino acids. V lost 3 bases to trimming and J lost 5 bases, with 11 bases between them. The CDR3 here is CASSLGGVDEQYF. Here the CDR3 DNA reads TGTGCCAGCAGTTTGGGCGGGGTCGACGAGCAGTACTTC.

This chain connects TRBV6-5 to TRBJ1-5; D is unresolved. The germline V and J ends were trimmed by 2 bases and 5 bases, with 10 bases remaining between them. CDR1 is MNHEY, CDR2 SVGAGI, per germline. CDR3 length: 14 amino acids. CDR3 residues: CASSYGSDYQPQHF. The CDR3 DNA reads TGTGCCAGCAGTTACGGCAGTGACTATCAGCCCCAGCATTTT.

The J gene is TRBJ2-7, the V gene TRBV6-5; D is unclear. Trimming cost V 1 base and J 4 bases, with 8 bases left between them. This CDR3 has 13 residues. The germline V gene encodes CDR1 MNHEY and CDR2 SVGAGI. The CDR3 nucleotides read TGTGCCAGCAGTTACTTGAACGGGTACGAGCAGTACTTC. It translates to CASSYLNGYEQYF.

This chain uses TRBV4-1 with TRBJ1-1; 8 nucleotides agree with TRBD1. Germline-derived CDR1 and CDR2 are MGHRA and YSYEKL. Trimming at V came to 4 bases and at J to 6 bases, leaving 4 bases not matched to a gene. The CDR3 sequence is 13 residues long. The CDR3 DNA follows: TGCGCCAGCAGCCTTCACAGGGGGTCTGAAGCTTTCTTT. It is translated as CASSLHRGSEAFF.

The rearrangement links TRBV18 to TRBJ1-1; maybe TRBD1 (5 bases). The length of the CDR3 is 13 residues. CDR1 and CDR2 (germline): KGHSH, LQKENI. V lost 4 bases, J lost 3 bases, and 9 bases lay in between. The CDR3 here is CASSRGRDTEAFF. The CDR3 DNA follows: TGTGCCAGCTCACGAGGCAGGGACACTGAAGCTTTCTTT. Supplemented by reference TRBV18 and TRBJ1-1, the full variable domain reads NAGVMQNPRHLVRRRGQEARLRCSPMKGHSHVYWYRQLPEEGLKFMVYLQKENIIDESGMPKERFSAEFPKEGPSILRIQQVVRGDSAAYFCASSRGRDTEAFFGQGTRLTVV.

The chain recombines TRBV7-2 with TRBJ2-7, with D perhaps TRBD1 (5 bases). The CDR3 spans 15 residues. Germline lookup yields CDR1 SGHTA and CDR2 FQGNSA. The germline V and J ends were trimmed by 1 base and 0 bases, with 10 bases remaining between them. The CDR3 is CASSLVQGDSYEQYF. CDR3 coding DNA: TGTGCCAGCAGCTTAGTTCAGGGCGACTCCTACGAGCAGTACTTC.

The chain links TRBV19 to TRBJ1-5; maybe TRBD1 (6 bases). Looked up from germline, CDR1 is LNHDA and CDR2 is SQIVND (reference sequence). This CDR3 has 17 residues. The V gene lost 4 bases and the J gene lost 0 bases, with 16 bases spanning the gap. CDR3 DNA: TGTGCCAGTAGTAACTTAGTATCAGGGGATAGCAATCAGCCCCAGCATTTT. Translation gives CASSNLVSGDSNQPQHF. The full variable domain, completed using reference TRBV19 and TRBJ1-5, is DGGITQSPKYLFRKEGQNVTLSCEQNLNHDAMYWYRQDPGQGLRLIYYSQIVNDFQKGDIAEGYSVSREKKESFPLTVTSAQKNPTAFYLCASSNLVSGDSNQPQHFGDGTRLSIL.